The T cell receptor beta chain described here comes from a study of blood T cells in healthy people across ages. Combining a sample-barcoded 5' primer with a J-beta primer mix, a second PCR ran for roughly 7 to 12 cycles. TCRdb re-analysed the 5' RACE reads in MiXCR, keeping a single row per CDR3 protein. The sample lists 600,000 to 1,000,000 distinct CDR3 sequences, 55% to 70% occurring once. The CDR3 has 16 amino acids. Looked up from germline, CDR1 is SQVTM and CDR2 is ANQGSEA. This receptor was taken from a man aged 30 to 45 in good health. The gene calls are TRBV29-1 and TRBJ2-7; the D gene is possibly TRBD2 (7 bases). The end of the DNA aligns better with TRBJ2-1, so the J call may be wrong. Sequencing was performed on blood. The CDR3 DNA reads as TGCAGCGTTGAAGATCGACGAGGGGGGGCGCTCAATGAGCAGTTCTTC. This translates into CSVEDRRGGALNEQFF.